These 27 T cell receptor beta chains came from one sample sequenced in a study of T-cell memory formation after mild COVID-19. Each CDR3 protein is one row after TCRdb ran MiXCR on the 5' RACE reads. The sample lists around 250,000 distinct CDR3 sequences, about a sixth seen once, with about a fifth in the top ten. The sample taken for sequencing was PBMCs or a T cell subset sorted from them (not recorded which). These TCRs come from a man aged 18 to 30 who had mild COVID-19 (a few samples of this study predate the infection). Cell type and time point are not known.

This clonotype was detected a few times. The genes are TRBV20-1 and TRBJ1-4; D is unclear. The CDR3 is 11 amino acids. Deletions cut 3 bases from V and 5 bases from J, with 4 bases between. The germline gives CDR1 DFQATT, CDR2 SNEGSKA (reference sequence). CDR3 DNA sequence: TGCAGTGCTAGTCTCAATGAAAAACTGTTTTTT. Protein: CSASLNEKLFF.

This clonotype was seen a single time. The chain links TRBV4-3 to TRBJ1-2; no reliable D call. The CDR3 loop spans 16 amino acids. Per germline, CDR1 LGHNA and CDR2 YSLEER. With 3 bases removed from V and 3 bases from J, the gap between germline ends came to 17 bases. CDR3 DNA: TGCGCCAGCAGCCAGTACTTCCCCGTCCGGGACTATGGCTACACCTTC. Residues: CASSQYFPVRDYGYTF.

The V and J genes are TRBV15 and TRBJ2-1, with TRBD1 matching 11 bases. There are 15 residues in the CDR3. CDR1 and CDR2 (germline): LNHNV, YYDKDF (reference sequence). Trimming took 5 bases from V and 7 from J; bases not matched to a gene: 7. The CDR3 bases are TGTGCCACCAGCGCGGACAGGGGGCCTTTTAATGAGCAGTTCTTC. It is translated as CATSADRGPFNEQFF. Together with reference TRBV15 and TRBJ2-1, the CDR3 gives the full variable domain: DAMVIQNPRYQVTQFGKPVTLSCSQTLNHNVMYWYQQKSSQAPKLLFHYYDKDFNNEADTPDNFQSRRPNTSFCFLDIRSPGLGDTAMYLCATSADRGPFNEQFFGPGTRLTVL.

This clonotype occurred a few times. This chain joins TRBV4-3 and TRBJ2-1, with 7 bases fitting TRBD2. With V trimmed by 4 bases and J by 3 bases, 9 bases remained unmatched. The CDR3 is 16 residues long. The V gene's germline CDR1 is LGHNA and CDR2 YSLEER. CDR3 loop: CASSRLWAGDYNEQFF. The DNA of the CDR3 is TGCGCCAGCAGCCGCCTATGGGCGGGGGACTACAATGAGCAGTTCTTC.

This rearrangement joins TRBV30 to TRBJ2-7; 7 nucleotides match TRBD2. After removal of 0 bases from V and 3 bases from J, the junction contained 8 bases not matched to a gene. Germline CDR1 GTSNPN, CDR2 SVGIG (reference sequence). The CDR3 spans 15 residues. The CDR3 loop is CAWSVGSGIIYEQYF. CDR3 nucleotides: TGTGCCTGGAGTGTCGGGAGCGGGATCATCTACGAGCAGTACTTC.

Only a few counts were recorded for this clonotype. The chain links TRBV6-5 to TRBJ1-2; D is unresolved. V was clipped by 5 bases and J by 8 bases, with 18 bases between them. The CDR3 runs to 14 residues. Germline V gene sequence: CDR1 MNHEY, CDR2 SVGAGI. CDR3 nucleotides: TGTGCCAGCAGTAGCGGGCCGGCCTCACGGGGCTACACCTTC. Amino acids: CASSSGPASRGYTF.

Here the CDR3 DNA reads TGTGCCAGTAATCACAAAATCTACAATGAGCAGTTCTTC. Translated: CASNHKIYNEQFF. The gene calls are TRBV19 and TRBJ2-1; D ambiguous. CDR1 and CDR2 (germline): LNHDA, SQIVND (reference sequence). The CDR3 consists of 13 residues. The ends were cut back, 7 bases at V and 3 bases at J, with 10 bases in the middle.

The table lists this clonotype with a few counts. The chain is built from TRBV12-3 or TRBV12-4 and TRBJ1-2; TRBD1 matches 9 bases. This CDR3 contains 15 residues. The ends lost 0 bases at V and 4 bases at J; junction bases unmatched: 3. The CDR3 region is CASSLAGTGSYGYTF. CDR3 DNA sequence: TGTGCCAGCAGTTTAGCCGGGACAGGGAGCTATGGCTACACCTTC.

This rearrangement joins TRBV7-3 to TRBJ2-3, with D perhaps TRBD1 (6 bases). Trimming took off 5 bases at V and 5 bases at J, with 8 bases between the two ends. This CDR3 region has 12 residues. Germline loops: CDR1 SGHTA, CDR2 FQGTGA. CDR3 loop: CASSEGVDTQYF. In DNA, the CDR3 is TGTGCCAGCAGCGAGGGGGTAGATACGCAGTATTTT.

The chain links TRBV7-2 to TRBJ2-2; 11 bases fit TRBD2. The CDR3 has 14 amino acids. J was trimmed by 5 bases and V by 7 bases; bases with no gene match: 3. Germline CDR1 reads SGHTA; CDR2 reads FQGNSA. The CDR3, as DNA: TGTGCCAGCATGACTAGCGGGGCAACCGGGGAGCTGTTTTTT. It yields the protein CASMTSGATGELFF.

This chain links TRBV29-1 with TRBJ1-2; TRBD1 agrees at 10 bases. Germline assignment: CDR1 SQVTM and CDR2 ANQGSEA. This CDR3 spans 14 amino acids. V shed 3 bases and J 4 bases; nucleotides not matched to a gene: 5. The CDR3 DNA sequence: TGCAGCGTTGAGGGAAGGACAGGGGGCTATGGCTACACCTTC. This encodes CSVEGRTGGYGYTF. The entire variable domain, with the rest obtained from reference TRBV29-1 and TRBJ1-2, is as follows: SAVISQKPSRDICQRGTSLTIQCQVDSQVTMMFWYRQQPGQSLTLIATANQGSEATYESGFVIDKFPISRPNLTFSTLTVSNMSPEDSSIYLCSVEGRTGGYGYTFGSGTRLTVV.

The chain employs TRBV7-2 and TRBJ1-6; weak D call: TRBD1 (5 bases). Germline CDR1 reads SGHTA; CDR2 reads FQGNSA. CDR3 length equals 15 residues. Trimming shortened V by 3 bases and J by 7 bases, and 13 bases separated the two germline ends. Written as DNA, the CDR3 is TGTGCCAGCAGCTTGTTCGACGCAGGGAATTCACCCCTCCACTTT. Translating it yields CASSLFDAGNSPLHF.

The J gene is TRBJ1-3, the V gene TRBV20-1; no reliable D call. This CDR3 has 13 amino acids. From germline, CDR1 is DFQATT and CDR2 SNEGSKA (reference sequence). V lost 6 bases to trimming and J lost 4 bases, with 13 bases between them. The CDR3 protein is CSADSVAGNTIYF. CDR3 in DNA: TGCAGTGCCGACTCGGTAGCAGGAAACACCATATATTTT.

DNA of the CDR3: TGCGCCAGCAGCCAAGATTCCACAGGGACAGGGGGCGTACGGGACATTCAGTACTTC. It is translated as CASSQDSTGTGGVRDIQYF. V is TRBV4-3 and J is TRBJ2-4, with TRBD1 identical over 12 bases. The junction had 14 bases not matched to a gene; V was cut back by 0 bases and J by 8 bases. The CDR3 extends over 19 amino acids. Germline V gene lookup returns CDR1 LGHNA and CDR2 YSLEER.

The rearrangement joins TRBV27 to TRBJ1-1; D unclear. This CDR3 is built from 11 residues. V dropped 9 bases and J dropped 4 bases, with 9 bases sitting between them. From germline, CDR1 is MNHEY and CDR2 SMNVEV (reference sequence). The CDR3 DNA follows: TGTGCCAGGAACATTTGCACTGAAGCTTTCTTT. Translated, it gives CARNICTEAFF.

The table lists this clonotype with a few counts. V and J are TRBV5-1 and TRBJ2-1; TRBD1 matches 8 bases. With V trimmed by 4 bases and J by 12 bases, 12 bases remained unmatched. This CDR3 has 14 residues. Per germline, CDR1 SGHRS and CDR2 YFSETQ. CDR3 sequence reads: CASSAADRVRGQFF. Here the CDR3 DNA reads TGCGCCAGCAGCGCCGCGGACAGGGTAAGGGGGCAGTTCTTC.

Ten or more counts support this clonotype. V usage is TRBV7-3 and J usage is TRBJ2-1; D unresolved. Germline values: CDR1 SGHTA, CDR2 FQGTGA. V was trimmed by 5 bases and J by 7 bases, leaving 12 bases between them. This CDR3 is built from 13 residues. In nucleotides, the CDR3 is TGTGCCAGCAGCAAACACGTCTTAAATGAGCAGTTCTTC. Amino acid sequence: CASSKHVLNEQFF.

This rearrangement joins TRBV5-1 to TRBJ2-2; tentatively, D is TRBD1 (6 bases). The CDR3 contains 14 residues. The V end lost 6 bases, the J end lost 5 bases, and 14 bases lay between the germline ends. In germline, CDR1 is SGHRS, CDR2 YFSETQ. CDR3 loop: CASTPWGLTGELFF. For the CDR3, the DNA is TGCGCCAGCACCCCTTGGGGGCTTACCGGGGAGCTGTTTTTT.

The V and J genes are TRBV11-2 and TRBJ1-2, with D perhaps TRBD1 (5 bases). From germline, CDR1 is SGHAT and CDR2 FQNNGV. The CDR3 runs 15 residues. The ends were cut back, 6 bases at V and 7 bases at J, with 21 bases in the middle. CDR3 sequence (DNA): TGTGCCAGCAGGCATCTCCGGGGGTTTCCGGCTGGCTACACCTTC. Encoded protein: CASRHLRGFPAGYTF.

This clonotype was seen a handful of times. CDR3 sequence (DNA): TGTGCCAGCAGCTTCGGACTTAGGGAGACCCAGTACTTC. It yields the protein CASSFGLRETQYF. The chain is built from TRBV5-5 and TRBJ2-5; tentative D call: TRBD2 (5 bases). Trimming left V 2 bases short and J 5 bases short, with 10 bases between. Germline V gene sequence: CDR1 SGHKS, CDR2 YYEKEE (reference sequence). This CDR3 is 13 amino acids long.

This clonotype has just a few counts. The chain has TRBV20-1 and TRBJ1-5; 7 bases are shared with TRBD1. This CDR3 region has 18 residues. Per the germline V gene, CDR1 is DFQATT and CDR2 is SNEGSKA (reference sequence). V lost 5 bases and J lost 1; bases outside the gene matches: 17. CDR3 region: CSADYGTVSGLSNQPQHF. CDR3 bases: TGCAGTGCTGATTACGGGACAGTATCTGGGCTGAGCAATCAGCCCCAGCATTTT.

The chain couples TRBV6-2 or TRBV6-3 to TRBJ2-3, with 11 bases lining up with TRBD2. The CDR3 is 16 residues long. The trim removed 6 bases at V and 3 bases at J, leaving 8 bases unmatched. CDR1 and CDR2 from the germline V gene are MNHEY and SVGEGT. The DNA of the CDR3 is TGTGCCAGCAGCCCGACTAGCGGGGATGGGACAGATACGCAGTATTTT. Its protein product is CASSPTSGDGTDTQYF.

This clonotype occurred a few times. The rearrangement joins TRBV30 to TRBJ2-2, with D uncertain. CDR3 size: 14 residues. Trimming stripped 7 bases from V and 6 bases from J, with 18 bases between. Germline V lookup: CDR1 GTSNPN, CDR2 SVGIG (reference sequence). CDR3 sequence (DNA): TGTGCCTACGAGTTGGGTGGTGGAGCCGGGGAGCTGTTTTTT. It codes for CAYELGGGAGELFF.

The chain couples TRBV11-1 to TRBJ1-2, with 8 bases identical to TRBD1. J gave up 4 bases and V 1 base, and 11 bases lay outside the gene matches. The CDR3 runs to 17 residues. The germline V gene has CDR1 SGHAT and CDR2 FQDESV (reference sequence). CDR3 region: CASSLGTATGVGYGYTF. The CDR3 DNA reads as TGTGCCAGCAGCTTAGGGACCGCGACAGGGGTCGGCTATGGCTACACCTTC.

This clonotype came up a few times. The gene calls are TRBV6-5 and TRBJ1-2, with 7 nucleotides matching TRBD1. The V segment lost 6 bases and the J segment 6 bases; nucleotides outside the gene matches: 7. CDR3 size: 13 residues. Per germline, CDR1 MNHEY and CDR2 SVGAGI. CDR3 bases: TGTGCCAGCAGCCGAGACAGGGTGGATGGCTACACCTTC. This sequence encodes CASSRDRVDGYTF.

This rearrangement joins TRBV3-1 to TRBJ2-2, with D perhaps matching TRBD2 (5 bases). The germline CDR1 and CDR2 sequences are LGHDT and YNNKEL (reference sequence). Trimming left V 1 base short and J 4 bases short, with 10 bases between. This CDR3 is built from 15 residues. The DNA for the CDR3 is TGTGCCAGCAGCCAAGCTGCGGGTGGCACCGGGGAGCTGTTTTTT. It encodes CASSQAAGGTGELFF.

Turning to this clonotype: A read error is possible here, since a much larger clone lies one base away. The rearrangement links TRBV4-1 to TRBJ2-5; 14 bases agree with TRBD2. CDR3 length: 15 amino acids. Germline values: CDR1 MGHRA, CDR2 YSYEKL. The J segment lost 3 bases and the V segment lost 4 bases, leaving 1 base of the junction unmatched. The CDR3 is CASSRGLAGEETQYF. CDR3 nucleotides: TGCGCCAGCAGCCGGGGACTAGCGGGGGAAGAGACCCAGTACTTC.